This T cell receptor beta chain was obtained from a study of T cell changes during pregnancy in multiple sclerosis. The CDR3 contains 15 residues. The V and J ends lost 2 bases and 1 base, in that order; junction bases with no gene match: 2. The germline CDR1 and CDR2 sequences are LNHNV and YYDKDF (reference sequence). Assay used: immunoSEQ multiplex PCR; TCRdb lists only in-frame clones, some missing. The sample shows over 90,000 clones, 92% of them seen only once. The chain uses TRBV15 and TRBJ2-5, with 9 bases aligning to TRBD1. The sequence derives from a female donor with multiple sclerosis, enrolled in a pregnancy study. Sequences were derived from peripheral blood, sampled after pregnancy. The CDR3 nucleotides read TGTGCCACCAGCAGACCGGGACAGGGCCAAGAGACCCAGTACTTC. It encodes CATSRPGQGQETQYF.